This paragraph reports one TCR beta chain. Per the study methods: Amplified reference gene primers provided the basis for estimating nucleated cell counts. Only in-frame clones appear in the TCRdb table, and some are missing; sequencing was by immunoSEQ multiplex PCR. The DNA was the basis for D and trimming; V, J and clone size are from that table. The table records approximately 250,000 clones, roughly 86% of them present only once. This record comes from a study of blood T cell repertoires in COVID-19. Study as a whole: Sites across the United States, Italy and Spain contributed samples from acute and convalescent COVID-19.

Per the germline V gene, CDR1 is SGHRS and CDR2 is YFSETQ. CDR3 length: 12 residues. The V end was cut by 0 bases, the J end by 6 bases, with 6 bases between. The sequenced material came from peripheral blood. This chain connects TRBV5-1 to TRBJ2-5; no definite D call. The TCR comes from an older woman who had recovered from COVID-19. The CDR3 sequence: CASSLDPKTQYF. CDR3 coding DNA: TGCGCCAGCAGCTTGGATCCAAAGACCCAGTACTTC.